The text below deals with one TCR beta chain. Authors' methods: Reference gene primer amplification gave nucleated cell count estimates. Assay: immunoSEQ multiplex PCR; the TCRdb copy retains only in-frame clones and omits some. V, J and clone size are taken as reported in that table, and D and trimming were inferred from the DNA itself. The sample lists under 300,000 clones; roughly 90% were seen once. This sample is part of a study of blood T cell repertoires in COVID-19. As for the study in general: Some COVID-19 samples were acute and others convalescent; all came from the United States, Italy and Spain. T cells, B-cell-depleted T cells, or PBMCs supplied cDNA or gDNA.

The V gene's germline CDR1 is SNHLY and CDR2 FYNNEI. V shed 6 bases and J shed 3 bases, with 15 bases lying between them. CDR3 length: 14 amino acids. Sample: peripheral blood. This chain joins TRBV2 and TRBJ2-7, with D perhaps matching TRBD1 (6 bases). This TCR was sampled from a man aged 45-65 years with acute or convalescent COVID-19. CDR3 in amino acids: CASSLMGAYYEQYF. The DNA for the CDR3 is TGTGCCAGCAGCCTTATGGGGGCATACTACGAGCAGTACTTC.